A selection of T cell receptor beta chains follows, all from one sample in a study of shared clonotypes between healthy human individuals. Here immunoSEQ multiplex PCR was the method, and the copy in TCRdb shows in-frame clones only, minus some. This sample has around 1.6 million clones; approximately 98% occur once, and the top ten carry less than 0.55%. Sequenced sample: naive CD4+ T cells sorted from blood. These receptor sequences come from a man under 40 in good health. CDR3s include the opening cysteine and the closing phenylalanine or tryptophan. The order of the fields is CDR3 DNA, CDR3 protein, J gene, CDR3 length, V gene, clone size, D gene. The D gene is left open where the match is weak. Clone size is given for some rows only: seen once, a few or many times, or a class if the clone is expanded.

CDR3nt: TGTGCCAGCACCAAAGGTCGCTCCTACAATGAGCAGTTCTTC
CDR3aa: CASTKGRSYNEQFF
j_gene: TRBJ2-1
len: 14
v_gene: TRBV7-9
abundance: .
d_gene: .

CDR3nt: TGCGCCAGCAGCTTACCGGGGGACTCTGGAAACACCATATATTTT
CDR3aa: CASSLPGDSGNTIYF
j_gene: TRBJ1-3
len: 15
v_gene: TRBV5-1
abundance: .
d_gene: .

CDR3nt: TGCGCCAGCAGCTTGGGTGGGAGCGGTAATTACAATGAGCAGTTCTTC
CDR3aa: CASSLGGSGNYNEQFF
j_gene: TRBJ2-1
len: 16
v_gene: TRBV5-1
abundance: .
d_gene: .

CDR3nt: TGCAGCGTGGCACGGGGCTACACCTTC
CDR3aa: CSVARGYTF
j_gene: TRBJ1-2
len: 9
v_gene: TRBV29-1
abundance: .
d_gene: .

CDR3nt: TGTGCCAGTAGCACCCGGGGACAATCTTACGAGCAGTACTTC
CDR3aa: CASSTRGQSYEQYF
j_gene: TRBJ2-7
len: 14
v_gene: TRBV19
abundance: .
d_gene: .

CDR3nt: TGTGCCAGCAGCCAAACCAGCGGTAGCTCCTACAATGAGCAGTTCTTC
CDR3aa: CASSQTSGSSYNEQFF
j_gene: TRBJ2-1
len: 16
v_gene: TRBV7-2
abundance: .
d_gene: .

CDR3nt: TGTGCCAGCAGCTTGGGACAGGGAGGCACCGGGGAGCTGTTTTTT
CDR3aa: CASSLGQGGTGELFF
j_gene: TRBJ2-2
len: 15
v_gene: TRBV5-4
abundance: .
d_gene: .

CDR3nt: TGTGCCAGCAGCCACAGCTTACCGGGGGCAGGGAACACTGAAGCTTTCTTT
CDR3aa: CASSHSLPGAGNTEAFF
j_gene: TRBJ1-1
len: 17
v_gene: TRBV9
abundance: .
d_gene: .

CDR3nt: TGTGCCATCAGTGAGCCCACCGGGGAGCTGTTTTTT
CDR3aa: CAISEPTGELFF
j_gene: TRBJ2-2
len: 12
v_gene: TRBV10-3
abundance: .
d_gene: .

CDR3nt: TGTGCCAGCAGTTTGGAGGCCGGGGTTCAGCCCCAGCATTTT
CDR3aa: CASSLEAGVQPQHF
j_gene: TRBJ1-5
len: 14
v_gene: TRBV27
abundance: .
d_gene: .

CDR3nt: TGTGCCAGCAGCTTAGATCCCTACGAGCAGTACTTC
CDR3aa: CASSLDPYEQYF
j_gene: TRBJ2-7
len: 12
v_gene: TRBV7-8
abundance: .
d_gene: .

CDR3nt: TGTGCCAGCACTCAAGGGGGTGAGCAGTTCTTC
CDR3aa: CASTQGGEQFF
j_gene: TRBJ2-1
len: 11
v_gene: TRBV11-3
abundance: .
d_gene: .

CDR3nt: TGTGCCACCAGCAGAGATTTCGCGGTAAGCTCCTACGAGCAGTACTTC
CDR3aa: CATSRDFAVSSYEQYF
j_gene: TRBJ2-7
len: 16
v_gene: TRBV15
abundance: .
d_gene: .

CDR3nt: TGTGCCAGCTCACAGGCAGCCCAAGGGGTCACTGAAGCTTTCTTT
CDR3aa: CASSQAAQGVTEAFF
j_gene: TRBJ1-1
len: 15
v_gene: TRBV18
abundance: .
d_gene: .

CDR3nt: TGTGCCAGCAGCGCCACTAACTTGGGTCTTAGCGAGCAGTTCTTC
CDR3aa: CASSATNLGLSEQFF
j_gene: TRBJ2-1
len: 15
v_gene: TRBV5-6
abundance: .
d_gene: .

CDR3nt: TGTGCCAGCAGCGCCGCGGGTGGCAGGGTGAACACTGAAGCTTTCTTT
CDR3aa: CASSAAGGRVNTEAFF
j_gene: TRBJ1-1
len: 16
v_gene: TRBV9
abundance: .
d_gene: .

CDR3nt: TGTGCCAGCAGCTTATTCGGCTCCTACGAGCAGTACTTC
CDR3aa: CASSLFGSYEQYF
j_gene: TRBJ2-7
len: 13
v_gene: TRBV7-2
abundance: .
d_gene: .

CDR3nt: TGTGCCAGCAGCCAAGACCCCCTAGCTTACCCAGGGGACGAGCAGTACTTC
CDR3aa: CASSQDPLAYPGDEQYF
j_gene: TRBJ2-7
len: 17
v_gene: TRBV14
abundance: .
d_gene: .

CDR3nt: TGTGCCAGCAGCCAATTGAGTGCAGGTTCGCGAGAAAAACTGTTTTTT
CDR3aa: CASSQLSAGSREKLFF
j_gene: TRBJ1-4
len: 16
v_gene: TRBV28
abundance: .
d_gene: .

CDR3nt: TGTGCCACCAGCAGAGACCCCAGCGGGATCGTCACCGGGGAGCTGTTTTTT
CDR3aa: CATSRDPSGIVTGELFF
j_gene: TRBJ2-2
len: 17
v_gene: TRBV15
abundance: .
d_gene: TRBD2

CDR3nt: TGCAGTGCCGAGGGGAATGAAAAACTGTTTTTT
CDR3aa: CSAEGNEKLFF
j_gene: TRBJ1-4
len: 11
v_gene: TRBV20-1
abundance: few
d_gene: .

CDR3nt: TGTGCCAGCAGAAGGCAGAACACTGAAGCTTTCTTT
CDR3aa: CASRRQNTEAFF
j_gene: TRBJ1-1
len: 12
v_gene: TRBV5-4
abundance: .
d_gene: .

CDR3nt: TGTGCCAGCAGCTCCGGCGATACGCAGTATTTT
CDR3aa: CASSSGDTQYF
j_gene: TRBJ2-3
len: 11
v_gene: TRBV13
abundance: once
d_gene: .

CDR3nt: TGTGCCAGCAGTCTGACTTGGGCAGGACCCACAGATACGCAGTATTTT
CDR3aa: CASSLTWAGPTDTQYF
j_gene: TRBJ2-3
len: 16
v_gene: TRBV5-6
abundance: .
d_gene: .

CDR3nt: TGTGCCACCACAGGGGAAGGAACTGAAGCTTTCTTT
CDR3aa: CATTGEGTEAFF
j_gene: TRBJ1-1
len: 12
v_gene: TRBV2
abundance: .
d_gene: TRBD1

CDR3nt: TGTGCCAGTAGTATGCTCCCCCCTAACTCTGGAAACACCATATATTTT
CDR3aa: CASSMLPPNSGNTIYF
j_gene: TRBJ1-3
len: 16
v_gene: TRBV19
abundance: .
d_gene: .

CDR3nt: TGTGCCAGCAGCTACAACAGGGGTAACACCGGGGAGCTGTTTTTT
CDR3aa: CASSYNRGNTGELFF
j_gene: TRBJ2-2
len: 15
v_gene: TRBV13
abundance: .
d_gene: TRBD1

CDR3nt: TGTGCCAGCGCTCCCGATTACCTCATCTACGAGCAGTACTTC
CDR3aa: CASAPDYLIYEQYF
j_gene: TRBJ2-7
len: 14
v_gene: TRBV14
abundance: .
d_gene: .

CDR3nt: TGCAGCGTTGAAGGGCACCTGGGAAACACTGAAGCTTTCTTT
CDR3aa: CSVEGHLGNTEAFF
j_gene: TRBJ1-1
len: 14
v_gene: TRBV29-1
abundance: .
d_gene: .

CDR3nt: TGTGCCAGTAGTATCCAGGCAGCAGATACGCAGTATTTT
CDR3aa: CASSIQAADTQYF
j_gene: TRBJ2-3
len: 13
v_gene: TRBV19
abundance: once
d_gene: .

CDR3nt: TGTGCCAGCTCACCCTTACAGGGGGCGCCTTACGAGCAGTACTTC
CDR3aa: CASSPLQGAPYEQYF
j_gene: TRBJ2-7
len: 15
v_gene: TRBV18
abundance: .
d_gene: TRBD1

CDR3nt: TGTGCCAGCATCCCCCGGCAGGGGGGGCTGAACACTGAAGCTTTCTTT
CDR3aa: CASIPRQGGLNTEAFF
j_gene: TRBJ1-1
len: 16
v_gene: TRBV6-6
abundance: once
d_gene: TRBD1

CDR3nt: TGCGCCAGCAGCTTGGCTGGAGCGGGAGGTGAGACCCAGTACTTC
CDR3aa: CASSLAGAGGETQYF
j_gene: TRBJ2-5
len: 15
v_gene: TRBV5-1
abundance: .
d_gene: TRBD2

CDR3nt: TGTGCCAGCAGCTTGGTCCGGGACGGAAAAAACATTCAGTACTTC
CDR3aa: CASSLVRDGKNIQYF
j_gene: TRBJ2-4
len: 15
v_gene: TRBV7-6
abundance: .
d_gene: .

CDR3nt: TGCGCCAGCAGCTTGGTCGGTCATAGCACAGATACGCAGTATTTT
CDR3aa: CASSLVGHSTDTQYF
j_gene: TRBJ2-3
len: 15
v_gene: TRBV5-1
abundance: .
d_gene: .

CDR3nt: TGTGCCAGCAGTTTCGTTGGCTCCAACTATGGCTACACCTTC
CDR3aa: CASSFVGSNYGYTF
j_gene: TRBJ1-2
len: 14
v_gene: TRBV28
abundance: .
d_gene: .

CDR3nt: TGTGCCACCAGCAGAGATTTCCCTCGCCAGGGTGAGACCTACGAGCAGTACTTC
CDR3aa: CATSRDFPRQGETYEQYF
j_gene: TRBJ2-7
len: 18
v_gene: TRBV15
abundance: .
d_gene: .

CDR3nt: TGCGCCAGCCAGCAGGGAACGGGACAGATAAACACTGAAGCTTTCTTT
CDR3aa: CASQQGTGQINTEAFF
j_gene: TRBJ1-1
len: 16
v_gene: TRBV5-1
abundance: .
d_gene: TRBD1

CDR3nt: TGTGCCAGTAGTATAGTGGGGGGATCCTACGAGCAGTACTTC
CDR3aa: CASSIVGGSYEQYF
j_gene: TRBJ2-7
len: 14
v_gene: TRBV19
abundance: .
d_gene: .

CDR3nt: TGTGCCAGCAGCGTAGGGTTCGGGGTAGGCGGGAGCTTGGATGAGCAGTTCTTC
CDR3aa: CASSVGFGVGGSLDEQFF
j_gene: TRBJ2-1
len: 18
v_gene: TRBV9
abundance: .
d_gene: TRBD2

CDR3nt: TGTGCAAGTCGCTTAGTGAGGGTAGGGTACCAAGAGACCCAGTACTTC
CDR3aa: CASRLVRVGYQETQYF
j_gene: TRBJ2-5
len: 16
v_gene: TRBV12-2
abundance: .
d_gene: .

CDR3nt: TGCGCCAGCAGCGCTGGGGCGCGCTTTTCCGGGGAGCTGTTTTTT
CDR3aa: CASSAGARFSGELFF
j_gene: TRBJ2-2
len: 15
v_gene: TRBV5-1
abundance: .
d_gene: .

CDR3nt: TGCGCCAGCAGCTTGGGCGACAGGGTGAATGGCTACACCTTC
CDR3aa: CASSLGDRVNGYTF
j_gene: TRBJ1-2
len: 14
v_gene: TRBV5-1
abundance: once
d_gene: TRBD1

CDR3nt: TGTGCCAGCAGGGTGACTAGGGGCTACGAGCAGTACTTC
CDR3aa: CASRVTRGYEQYF
j_gene: TRBJ2-7
len: 13
v_gene: TRBV28
abundance: .
d_gene: .

CDR3nt: TGCAGCGTTTGGGACCGTCGCGGCACAGATACGCAGTATTTT
CDR3aa: CSVWDRRGTDTQYF
j_gene: TRBJ2-3
len: 14
v_gene: TRBV29-1
abundance: .
d_gene: .

CDR3nt: TGTGCCAGCAGCGTAGGGTTAGCGGGAAGTACCGGGGAGCTGTTTTTT
CDR3aa: CASSVGLAGSTGELFF
j_gene: TRBJ2-2
len: 16
v_gene: TRBV9
abundance: once
d_gene: TRBD2

CDR3nt: TGTGCCAGCAGCGTAGCCGCCGGGCCGGCGTGGGAGACCCAGTACTTC
CDR3aa: CASSVAAGPAWETQYF
j_gene: TRBJ2-5
len: 16
v_gene: TRBV9
abundance: once
d_gene: .

CDR3nt: TGCGCCAGCAGCTTGGGGGACAGAATCACCTACAATGAGCAGTTCTTC
CDR3aa: CASSLGDRITYNEQFF
j_gene: TRBJ2-1
len: 16
v_gene: TRBV5-1
abundance: .
d_gene: TRBD1